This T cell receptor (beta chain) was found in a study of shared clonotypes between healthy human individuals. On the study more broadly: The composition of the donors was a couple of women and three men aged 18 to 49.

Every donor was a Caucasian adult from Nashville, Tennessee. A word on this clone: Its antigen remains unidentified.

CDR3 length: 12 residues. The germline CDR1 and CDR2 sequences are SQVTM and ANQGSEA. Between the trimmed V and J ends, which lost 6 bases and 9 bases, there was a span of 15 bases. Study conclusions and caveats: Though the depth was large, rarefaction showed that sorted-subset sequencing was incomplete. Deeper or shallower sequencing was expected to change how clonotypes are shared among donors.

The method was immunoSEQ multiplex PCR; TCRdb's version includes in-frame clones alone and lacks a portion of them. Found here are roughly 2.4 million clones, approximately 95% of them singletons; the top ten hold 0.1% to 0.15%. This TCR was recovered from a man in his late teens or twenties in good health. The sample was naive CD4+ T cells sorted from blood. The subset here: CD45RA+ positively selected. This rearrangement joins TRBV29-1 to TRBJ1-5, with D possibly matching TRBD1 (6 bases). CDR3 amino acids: CSVAEGVGPQHF. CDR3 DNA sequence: TGCAGCGTAGCAGAGGGGGTTGGGCCCCAGCATTTT.